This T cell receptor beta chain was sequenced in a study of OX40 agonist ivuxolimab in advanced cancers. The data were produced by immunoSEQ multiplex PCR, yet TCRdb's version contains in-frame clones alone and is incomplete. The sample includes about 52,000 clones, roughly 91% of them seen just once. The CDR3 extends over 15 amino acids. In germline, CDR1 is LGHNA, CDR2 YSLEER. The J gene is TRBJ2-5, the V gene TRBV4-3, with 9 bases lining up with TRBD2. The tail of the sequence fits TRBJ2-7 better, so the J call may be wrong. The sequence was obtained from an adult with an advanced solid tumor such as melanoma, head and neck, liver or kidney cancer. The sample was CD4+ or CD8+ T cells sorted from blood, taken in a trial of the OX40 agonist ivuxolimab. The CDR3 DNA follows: TGCGCCAGCAGCCAAGAGCTAGCGGGACGGGACGAGCAGTACTTC. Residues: CASSQELAGRDEQYF.